These 4 T cell receptor beta chains were all obtained from the same sample, sequenced in a study of T-cell reconstitution after alpha-beta-depleted transplantation in children. Researchers prepared the TCRbeta library using unique molecular identifiers, the study reports. A single record per CDR3 protein comes from TCRdb applying MiXCR to the PCR reads. This sample has around 500,000 distinct CDR3 sequences, with around 13% found just once. Sample: PBMCs from the stem cell graft donor, taken from the stem cell graft. These receptors were collected from a human donor who donated a stem cell graft to a child with combined immunodeficiency.

The chain is built from TRBV21-1 and TRBJ2-2; the table's TRBD1 call for D was not verified on the DNA. TRBV21-1 constitutes a pseudogene. The CDR3 extends over 18 amino acids. CDR3 sequence reads: CASSKAAPDRGIPGELFF. The CDR3 bases are TGTGCCAGCAGCAAAGCGGCCCCGGACAGGGGGATTCCCGGGGAGCTGTTTTTT.

The chain combines TRBV6-2 or TRBV6-3 with TRBJ2-1; 14 nucleotides agree with TRBD2. The V gene's germline CDR1 is MNHEY and CDR2 SVGEGT. The CDR3 covers 15 residues. The trim removed 10 bases at V and 8 bases at J, leaving 10 bases unmatched. The CDR3 loop reads CATTSGRAGVYEQFF. The CDR3 coding sequence is TGTGCCACGACTAGCGGGAGGGCGGGGGTCTATGAGCAGTTCTTC.

This clonotype was recorded a few times. V gene TRBV28 combines with J gene TRBJ1-5, with D unclear. CDR1 and CDR2 from the germline V gene are MDHEN and SYDVKM. Trimming shortened V by 5 bases and J by 1 base, and 21 bases separated the two germline ends. There are 18 residues in the CDR3. Here the CDR3 DNA reads TGTGCCAGCAGTACTATCAAGGCGGAGAGTTTGAGCAATCAGCCCCAGCATTTT. Translating gives CASSTIKAESLSNQPQHF.

The chain is built from TRBV20-1 and TRBJ1-1; D is unclear. Between the trimmed V and J ends, which lost 0 bases and 5 bases, there was a span of 10 bases. Germline CDR1 reads DFQATT; CDR2 reads SNEGSKA (reference sequence). The CDR3 runs to 13 residues. CDR3 sequence (DNA): TGCAGTGCTAGAGATCTCAGTATGACTGAAGCTTTCTTT. Amino acid sequence: CSARDLSMTEAFF.